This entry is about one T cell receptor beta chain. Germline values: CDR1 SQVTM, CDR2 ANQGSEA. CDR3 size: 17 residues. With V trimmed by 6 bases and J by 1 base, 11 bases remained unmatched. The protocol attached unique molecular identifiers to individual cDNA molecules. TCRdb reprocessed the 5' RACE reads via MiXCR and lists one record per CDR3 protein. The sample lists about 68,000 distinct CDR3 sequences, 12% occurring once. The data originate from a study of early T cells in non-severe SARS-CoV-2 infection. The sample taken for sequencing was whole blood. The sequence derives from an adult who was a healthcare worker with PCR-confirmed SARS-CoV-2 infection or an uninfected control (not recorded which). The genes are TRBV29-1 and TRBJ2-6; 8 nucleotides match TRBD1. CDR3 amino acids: CSVETGVSRSGANVLTF. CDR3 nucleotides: TGCAGCGTCGAGACAGGGGTCTCTAGGTCTGGGGCCAACGTCCTGACTTTC.